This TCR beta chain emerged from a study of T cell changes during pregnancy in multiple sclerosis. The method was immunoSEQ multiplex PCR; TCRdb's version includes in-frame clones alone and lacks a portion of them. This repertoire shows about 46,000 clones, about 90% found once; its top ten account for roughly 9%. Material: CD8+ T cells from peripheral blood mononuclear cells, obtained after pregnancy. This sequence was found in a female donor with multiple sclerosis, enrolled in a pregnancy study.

The CDR3 nucleotides are TGTGCCTGGACGGAGACGGAGAAAGAGACCCAGTACTTC. It specifies CAWTETEKETQYF. The chain employs TRBV30 and TRBJ2-5; the D is unclear. V dropped 4 bases and J dropped 3 bases, with 12 bases sitting between them. This CDR3 has 13 amino acids. Germline values: CDR1 GTSNPN, CDR2 SVGIG (reference sequence).